Each of the 6 T cell receptor beta chains below was sequenced from the same sample in a study of blood T cell repertoires in COVID-19. This table comes from immunoSEQ multiplex PCR, and its TCRdb copy is limited to in-frame clones, with some not included. The table shows under 300,000 clones, with approximately 91% occurring only once. Input material: peripheral blood. All receptors derive from a woman in her 30s with acute or convalescent COVID-19.

This clone has a single count. The chain employs TRBV10-3 and TRBJ2-7, with TRBD2 matching 13 bases. Unmatched junction bases numbered 7, after V lost 5 bases and J lost 3 bases. The V gene's germline CDR1 is ENHRY and CDR2 SYGVKD. The CDR3 sequence is 16 residues long. CDR3 residues: CAISNPGTSGVYEQYF. The CDR3 region has the DNA TGTGCCATCAGTAACCCCGGGACTAGCGGGGTCTACGAGCAGTACTTC.

The chain employs TRBV9 and TRBJ1-4; the D is unclear. V lost 5 bases and J lost 1, with 9 bases in between. The V gene's germline CDR1 is SGDLS and CDR2 YYNGEE. The length of the CDR3 is 14 residues. The CDR3 DNA reads TGTGCCAGCAGTCGCAGTGGAACTAATGAAAAACTGTTTTTT. Protein sequence: CASSRSGTNEKLFF.

This clone was counted only a few times. This chain joins TRBV7-8 and TRBJ2-2; D is undetermined. Trimming removed 10 bases at V and 3 bases at J, with 21 bases between. CDR1 and CDR2 from the germline V gene are SGHVS and FQNEAQ. The CDR3 contains 16 residues. The CDR3, as DNA: TGTGCCACCACTCGATTACTGGGCGCAGACACCGGGGAGCTGTTTTTT. Translating gives CATTRLLGADTGELFF.

The J gene is TRBJ2-7, the V gene TRBV7-9, with TRBD1 matching 7 bases. The trim removed 5 bases at V and 6 bases at J, leaving 4 bases unmatched. The CDR3 totals 12 residues. Per the germline V gene, CDR1 is SEHNR and CDR2 is FQNEAQ (reference sequence). The chain's CDR3 is CASSQQGSEQYF. In DNA, the CDR3 is TGTGCCAGCAGCCAACAGGGGAGCGAGCAGTACTTC.

The chain has TRBV19 and TRBJ2-7; D unclear. Germline CDR1 is LNHDA and CDR2 is SQIVND (reference sequence). This CDR3 spans 14 amino acids. Between the trimmed V and J ends, which lost 4 bases and 1 base, there was a span of 11 bases. CDR3 sequence (DNA): TGTGCCAGTAGTACCCTCCAGGCATCCTACGAGCAGTACTTC. This translates into CASSTLQASYEQYF.

The chain has TRBV5-1 and TRBJ2-1; D unresolved. Germline-derived CDR1 and CDR2 are SGHRS and YFSETQ. The V end lost 1 base, the J end lost 6 bases, and 5 bases lay between the germline ends. This CDR3 is built from 12 residues. The CDR3 region has the DNA TGCGCCAGCAGCTTGCGGTCCAATGAGCAGTTCTTC. Translated: CASSLRSNEQFF.